Presented here are 19 T cell receptor beta chains from one specimen sequenced in a study of T cells in Graves' hyperthyroidism and ophthalmopathy. Regions amplified from RNA transcripts were the TCR beta CDR3 regions. The study used the HTBI primer set for a first-round RT-PCR of the TCR CDR3. Each CDR3 protein is one row after TCRdb ran MiXCR on the multiplex PCR reads. Found here are about 510,000 distinct CDR3 sequences, 12% to 15% of them singletons; the top ten hold approximately 14%. Sequencing input: blood. Source of these receptors: a woman in her thirties or forties with Graves' hyperthyroidism.

This clonotype was detected once. Just one base apart from a much larger clone, this may be a read error. This sequence joins TRBV9 and TRBJ2-3; weak D call: TRBD1 (5 bases). CDR1 SGDLS and CDR2 YYNGEE come from the germline V gene. The CDR3 extends over 16 amino acids. CDR3 region: CASSVTHDSKADAQYF. The CDR3, as DNA: TGTGCCAGCAGCGTTACCCACGACAGTAAGGCAGATGCGCAGTATTTT. The full variable domain, completed using reference TRBV9 and TRBJ2-3, is DSGVTQTPKHLITATGQRVTLRCSPRSGDLSVYWYQQSLDQGLQFLIQYYNGEERAKGNILERFSAQQFPDLHSELNLSSLELGDSALYFCASSVTHDSKADAQYFGPGTRLTVL.

The chain links TRBV20-1 to TRBJ1-1, with TRBD1 matching 7 bases. CDR1 is DFQATT and CDR2 is SNEGSKA in the germline V gene (reference sequence). This CDR3 is 13 amino acids long. The CDR3 region has the DNA TGCAGCGAAGGAATAACAGGGGACACTGAAGCTTTCTTT. This codes for CSEGITGDTEAFF.

This clonotype has only a few counts. This sequence joins TRBV12-3 or TRBV12-4 and TRBJ2-1, with TRBD1 identical over 10 bases. This CDR3 has 15 residues. After removal of 5 bases from V and 8 bases from J, the junction contained 9 bases not matched to a gene. Here the CDR3 reads CASSRGTGALDEQFF. The CDR3 DNA is TGTGCCAGCAGTCGAGGGACAGGGGCCCTCGATGAGCAGTTCTTC.

This clonotype was recorded at least ten times. The CDR3 loop is CASSVGGGSSSYNEQFF. CDR3 DNA: TGTGCCAGCAGCGTAGGAGGAGGTTCTAGCTCCTACAATGAGCAGTTCTTC. The chain employs TRBV9 and TRBJ2-1, with D possibly matching TRBD2 (5 bases). V gave up 0 bases and J gave up 0 bases, with 13 bases separating them. Germline CDR1 and CDR2: SGDLS and YYNGEE. CDR3 size: 17 residues.

The gene calls are TRBV29-1 and TRBJ2-5; 12 nucleotides agree with TRBD2. Germline V CDR1 and CDR2: SQVTM, ANQGSEA. The CDR3 is made up of 18 amino acids. V lost 7 bases, J lost 5 bases, and 20 bases stayed unmatched. CDR3 sequence reads: CSARPILAGGISGETQYF. CDR3 coding DNA: TGCAGCGCTAGACCCATACTAGCGGGAGGAATCTCCGGGGAGACCCAGTACTTC.

The V call is TRBV6-1, the J call TRBJ2-3; 9 bases line up with TRBD1. Germline V lookup: CDR1 MNHNS, CDR2 SASEGT. This CDR3 is built from 14 residues. J gave up 11 bases and V 5 bases, and 11 bases lay outside the gene matches. CDR3 nucleotide sequence: TGTGCCAGCAGTCGCGACAGGGGGGTGGGTATGCAGTATTTT. Encoded protein: CASSRDRGVGMQYF.

The CDR3 nucleotides read TGTGCCATCAGTGATAGAAGCGGGAGTTACACCGGGGAGCTGTTTTTT. This sequence encodes CAISDRSGSYTGELFF. The chain uses TRBV10-3 and TRBJ2-2; 8 positions match TRBD2. Trimming took 3 bases from V and 3 from J; bases not matched to a gene: 6. The CDR3 is made up of 16 amino acids. Germline V gene sequence: CDR1 ENHRY, CDR2 SYGVKD.

This clonotype was detected many times. As DNA, the CDR3 is TGTGCCAGCAGTCCTGTTTGGAACACTGAAGCTTTCTTT. Its protein product is CASSPVWNTEAFF. The chain carries TRBV28 and TRBJ1-1; no reliable D call. This CDR3 is built from 13 residues. Germline V CDR1 and CDR2: MDHEN, SYDVKM. V gave up 5 bases and J gave up 1 base, with 8 bases separating them.

This clonotype occurred a few times. The rearrangement joins TRBV6-1 to TRBJ2-1, with 7 bases fitting TRBD2. V shed 4 bases, J shed 4 bases, and the junction held 4 bases outside the gene matches. Germline CDR1 reads MNHNS; CDR2 reads SASEGT. The CDR3 runs 14 residues. CDR3 DNA: TGTGCCAGCAGTGTGAGTAGCGGGTACAATGAGCAGTTCTTC. It yields the protein CASSVSSGYNEQFF.

V usage is TRBV28 and J usage is TRBJ2-3; D gene unclear. CDR3 length equals 17 residues. CDR1 is MDHEN and CDR2 is SYDVKM in the germline V gene. Trimming left V 4 bases short and J 0 bases short, with 17 bases between. The CDR3 reads CASSSINVGPSTDTQYF. The CDR3 DNA reads as TGTGCCAGCAGTTCGATCAATGTCGGGCCAAGCACAGATACGCAGTATTTT.

The chain uses TRBV20-1 and TRBJ1-6; 7 bases fit TRBD1. The CDR3 is 14 residues long. CDR1 is DFQATT and CDR2 is SNEGSKA in the germline V gene (reference sequence). V trimming: 7 bases; J trimming: 5 bases; junction bases outside the gene matches: 8. The CDR3 sequence is CSGLEQGNNSPLHF. CDR3 sequence (DNA): TGCAGTGGTCTTGAACAGGGGAATAATTCACCCCTCCACTTT.

This clonotype was seen repeatedly, ten times or more. The CDR3 DNA reads TGTGCCAGCAGCTTGGGTGGGTTGGCAGATACGCAGTATTTT. It yields the protein CASSLGGLADTQYF. This chain connects TRBV5-6 to TRBJ2-3, with unresolved D. This CDR3 spans 14 amino acids. The germline CDR1 and CDR2 sequences are SGHDT and YYEEEE. V was clipped by 0 bases and J by 4 bases, with 9 bases between them.

The chain combines TRBV20-1 with TRBJ1-1; D is unresolved. Germline CDR1 DFQATT, CDR2 SNEGSKA (reference sequence). V was pared by 8 bases and J by 1 base, with 14 bases between. The CDR3 is 13 amino acids. The DNA of the CDR3 is TGCAGTTCAAATACCCCGGGGAACACTGAAGCTTTCTTT. Amino acid sequence: CSSNTPGNTEAFF.

This clonotype showed up just a few times. The chain links TRBV12-3 or TRBV12-4 to TRBJ2-7; D is unclear. V lost 2 bases to trimming and J lost 6 bases, with 8 bases between them. This CDR3 is built from 12 residues. CDR3 sequence: CASSLPSSEQYF. The CDR3, as DNA: TGTGCCAGCAGTTTACCGAGCTCCGAGCAGTACTTC.

This clonotype was counted at least ten times. The rearrangement joins TRBV28 to TRBJ1-2; D is unresolved. CDR1 is MDHEN, CDR2 SYDVKM, per germline. The CDR3 has 13 amino acids. V gave up 6 bases and J gave up 2 bases, with 10 bases separating them. CDR3 residues: CASSSTSNYGYTF. CDR3 coding DNA: TGTGCCAGCAGCTCAACCTCAAACTATGGCTACACCTTC.

To note about this clonotype: One base away lies a much larger clone, so this may be a sequencing read error. The rearrangement joins TRBV18 to TRBJ2-5; tentative D call: TRBD1 (6 bases). Germline CDR1 is KGHSH and CDR2 is LQKENI. This CDR3 region has 12 residues. The CDR3 loop reads CTSSQGRETQYF. CDR3 DNA: TGTACCAGCTCACAGGGACGGGAGACCCAGTACTTC.

Comment on this clonotype: A clone one base away is much larger, so this may be a read error. The chain combines TRBV5-1 with TRBJ2-3; 10 positions match TRBD2. This CDR3 contains 16 residues. Germline V gene data show CDR1 as SGHRS and CDR2 as YFSETQ. The CDR3 spells CAGSLAAGGPSDTQYF. CDR3 bases: TGTGCCGGCAGCTTGGCAGCGGGAGGGCCATCAGATACGCAGTATTTT.

Concerning this clonotype: A much larger clonotype is one base distant, so this may be a read error. The chain couples TRBV28 to TRBJ2-2; perhaps TRBD2 as D (6 bases). CDR3 length: 14 amino acids. Germline CDR1 is MDHEN and CDR2 is SYDVKM. Trimming pared 5 bases from V and 5 bases from J, leaving 12 bases between. CDR3 sequence (DNA): TGTGCCAGCAGTGAGCACGGGACTACCGGGGAGCTGTTTTTT. Residues: CASSEHGTTGELFF.

This chain connects TRBV11-2 to TRBJ2-1, with TRBD2 identical over 12 bases. The germline V gene has CDR1 SGHAT and CDR2 FQNNGV. The CDR3 contains 16 residues. J lost 3 bases, V lost 1 base, and 1 base had no gene match. CDR3 residues: CASSLGLAGDYNEQFF. Here the CDR3 DNA reads TGTGCCAGCAGCTTAGGACTAGCGGGAGACTACAATGAGCAGTTCTTC.